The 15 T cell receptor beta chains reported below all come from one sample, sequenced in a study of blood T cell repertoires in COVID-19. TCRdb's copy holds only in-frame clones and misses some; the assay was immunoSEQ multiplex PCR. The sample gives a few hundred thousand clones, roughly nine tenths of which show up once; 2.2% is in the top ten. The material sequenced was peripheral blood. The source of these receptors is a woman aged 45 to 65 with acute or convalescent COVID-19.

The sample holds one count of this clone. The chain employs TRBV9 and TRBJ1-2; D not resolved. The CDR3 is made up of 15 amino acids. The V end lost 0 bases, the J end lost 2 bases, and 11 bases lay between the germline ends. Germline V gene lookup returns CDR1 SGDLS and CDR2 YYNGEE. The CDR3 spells CASSVEVGENYGYTF. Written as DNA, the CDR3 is TGTGCCAGCAGCGTAGAGGTGGGAGAAAACTATGGCTACACCTTC.

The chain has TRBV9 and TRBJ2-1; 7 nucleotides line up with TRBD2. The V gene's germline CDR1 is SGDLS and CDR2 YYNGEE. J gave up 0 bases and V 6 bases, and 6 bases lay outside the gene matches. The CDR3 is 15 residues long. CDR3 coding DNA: TGTGCCAGCAACAGAGCGGGGAGCTCCTACAATGAGCAGTTCTTC. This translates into CASNRAGSSYNEQFF.

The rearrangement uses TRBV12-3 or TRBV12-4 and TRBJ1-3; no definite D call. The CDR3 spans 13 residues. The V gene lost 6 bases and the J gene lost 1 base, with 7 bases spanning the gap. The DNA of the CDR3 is TGTGCCAGCAGCCTAGTGTCTGGAAACACCATATATTTT. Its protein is CASSLVSGNTIYF.

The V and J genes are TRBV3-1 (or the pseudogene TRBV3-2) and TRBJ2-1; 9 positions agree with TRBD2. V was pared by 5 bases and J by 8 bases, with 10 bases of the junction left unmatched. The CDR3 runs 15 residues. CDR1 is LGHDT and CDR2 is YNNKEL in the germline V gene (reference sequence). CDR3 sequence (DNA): TGTGCCAGCAGCTACTTTCTTAGCGGGAGCGATGAGCAGTTCTTC. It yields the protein CASSYFLSGSDEQFF.

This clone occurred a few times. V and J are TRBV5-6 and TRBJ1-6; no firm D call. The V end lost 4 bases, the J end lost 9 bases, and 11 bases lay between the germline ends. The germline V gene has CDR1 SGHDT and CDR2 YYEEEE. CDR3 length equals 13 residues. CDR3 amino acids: CASSPFPGSPLHF. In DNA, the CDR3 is TGTGCCAGCAGCCCGTTCCCAGGTTCACCCCTCCACTTT.

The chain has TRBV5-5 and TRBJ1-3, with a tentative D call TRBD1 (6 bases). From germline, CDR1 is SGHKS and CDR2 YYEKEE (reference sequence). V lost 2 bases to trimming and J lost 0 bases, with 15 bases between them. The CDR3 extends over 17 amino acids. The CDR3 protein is CASSFPGGVLSGNTIYF. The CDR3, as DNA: TGTGCCAGCAGCTTTCCGGGGGGCGTGCTCTCTGGAAACACCATATATTTT.

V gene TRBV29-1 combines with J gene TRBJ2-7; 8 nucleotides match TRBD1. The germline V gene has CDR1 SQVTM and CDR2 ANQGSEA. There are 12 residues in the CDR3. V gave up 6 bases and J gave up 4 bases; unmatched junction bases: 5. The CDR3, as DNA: TGCAGCGTGAAGACAGGGGCTTACGAGCAGTACTTC. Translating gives CSVKTGAYEQYF.

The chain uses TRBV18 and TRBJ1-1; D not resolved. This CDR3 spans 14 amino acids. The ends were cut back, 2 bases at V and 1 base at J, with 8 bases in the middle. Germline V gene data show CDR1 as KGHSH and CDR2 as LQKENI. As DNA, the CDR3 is TGTGCCAGCTCACCAACAGTTCCGAACACTGAAGCTTTCTTT. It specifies CASSPTVPNTEAFF.

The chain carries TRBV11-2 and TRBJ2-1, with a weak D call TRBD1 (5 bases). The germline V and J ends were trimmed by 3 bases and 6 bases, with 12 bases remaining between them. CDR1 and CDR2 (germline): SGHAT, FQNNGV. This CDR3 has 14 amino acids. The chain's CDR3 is CASSFGAGSNEQFF. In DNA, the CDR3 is TGTGCCAGCAGCTTTGGGGCAGGGTCCAATGAGCAGTTCTTC.

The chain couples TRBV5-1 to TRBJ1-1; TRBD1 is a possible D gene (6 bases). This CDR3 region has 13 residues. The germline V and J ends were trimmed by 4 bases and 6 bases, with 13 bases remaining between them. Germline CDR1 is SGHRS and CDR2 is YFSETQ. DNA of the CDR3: TGCGCCAGCAGCCAGGGGAAGGATGCTGAAGCTTTCTTT. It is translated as CASSQGKDAEAFF. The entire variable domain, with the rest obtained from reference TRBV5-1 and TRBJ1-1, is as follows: KAGVTQTPRYLIKTRGQQVTLSCSPISGHRSVSWYQQTPGQGLQFLFEYFSETQRNKGNFPGRFSGRQFSNSRSEMNVSTLELGDSALYLCASSQGKDAEAFFGQGTRLTVV.

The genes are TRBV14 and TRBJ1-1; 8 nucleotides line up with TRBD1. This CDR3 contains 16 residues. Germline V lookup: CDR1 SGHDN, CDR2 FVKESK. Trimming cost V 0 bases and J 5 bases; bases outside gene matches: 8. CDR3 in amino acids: CASSQDLGQGNTEAFF. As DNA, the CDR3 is TGTGCCAGCAGCCAAGATCTAGGACAGGGAAATACTGAAGCTTTCTTT. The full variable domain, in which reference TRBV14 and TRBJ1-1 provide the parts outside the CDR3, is EAGVTQFPSHSVIEKGQTVTLRCDPISGHDNLYWYRRVMGKEIKFLLHFVKESKQDESGMPNNRFLAERTGGTYSTLKVQPAELEDSGVYFCASSQDLGQGNTEAFFGQGTRLTVV.

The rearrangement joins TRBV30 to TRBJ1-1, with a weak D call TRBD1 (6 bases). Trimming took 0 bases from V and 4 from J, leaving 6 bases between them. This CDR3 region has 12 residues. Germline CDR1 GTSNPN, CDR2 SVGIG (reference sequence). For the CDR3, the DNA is TGTGCCTGGAGTGTACAGGGCACTGAAGCTTTCTTT. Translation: CAWSVQGTEAFF.

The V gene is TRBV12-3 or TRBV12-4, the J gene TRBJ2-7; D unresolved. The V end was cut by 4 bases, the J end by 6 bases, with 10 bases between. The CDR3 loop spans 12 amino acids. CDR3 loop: CASSSTSGEQYF. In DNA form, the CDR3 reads TGTGCCAGCAGTTCTACTTCGGGCGAGCAGTACTTC.

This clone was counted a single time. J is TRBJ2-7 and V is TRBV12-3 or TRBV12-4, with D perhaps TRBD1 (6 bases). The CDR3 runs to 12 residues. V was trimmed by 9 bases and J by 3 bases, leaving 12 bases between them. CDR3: CASSGVGYEQYF. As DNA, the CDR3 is TGTGCCAGTTCAGGGGTCGGCTACGAGCAGTACTTC.

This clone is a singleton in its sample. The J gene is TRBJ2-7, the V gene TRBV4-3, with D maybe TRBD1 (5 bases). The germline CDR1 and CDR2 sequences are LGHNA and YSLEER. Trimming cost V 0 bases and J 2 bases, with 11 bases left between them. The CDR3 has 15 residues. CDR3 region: CASSQDPQGTYEQYF. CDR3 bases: TGCGCCAGCAGCCAAGATCCCCAGGGCACCTACGAGCAGTACTTC.